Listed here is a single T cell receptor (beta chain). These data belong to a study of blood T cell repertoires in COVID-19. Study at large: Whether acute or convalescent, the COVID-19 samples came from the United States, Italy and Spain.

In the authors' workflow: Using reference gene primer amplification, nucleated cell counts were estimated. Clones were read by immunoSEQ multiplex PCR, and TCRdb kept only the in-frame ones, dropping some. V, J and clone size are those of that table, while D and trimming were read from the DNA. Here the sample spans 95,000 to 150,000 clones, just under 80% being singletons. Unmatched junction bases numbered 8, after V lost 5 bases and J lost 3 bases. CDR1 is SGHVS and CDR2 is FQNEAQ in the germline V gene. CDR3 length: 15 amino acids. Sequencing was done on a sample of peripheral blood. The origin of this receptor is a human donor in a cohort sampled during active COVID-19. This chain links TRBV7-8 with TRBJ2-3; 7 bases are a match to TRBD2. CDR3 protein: CASSLREEGTDTQYF. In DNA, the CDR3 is TGTGCCAGCAGCCTACGGGAGGAAGGAACAGATACGCAGTATTTT.